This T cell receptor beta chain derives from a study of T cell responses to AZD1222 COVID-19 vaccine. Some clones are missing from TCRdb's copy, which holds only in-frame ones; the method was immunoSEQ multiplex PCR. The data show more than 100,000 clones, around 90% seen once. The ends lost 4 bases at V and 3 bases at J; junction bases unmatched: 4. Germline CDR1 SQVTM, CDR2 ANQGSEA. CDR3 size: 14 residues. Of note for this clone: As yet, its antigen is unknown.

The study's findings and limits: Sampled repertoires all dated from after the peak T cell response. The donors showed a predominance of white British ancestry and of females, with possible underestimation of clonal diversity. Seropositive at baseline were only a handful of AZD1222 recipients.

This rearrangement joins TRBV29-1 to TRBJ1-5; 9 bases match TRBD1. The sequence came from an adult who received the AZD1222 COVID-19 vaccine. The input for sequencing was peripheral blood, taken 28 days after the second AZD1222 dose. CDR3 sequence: CSVGQGGVNQPQHF. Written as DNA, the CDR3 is TGCAGCGTTGGACAGGGGGGGGTCAATCAGCCCCAGCATTTT.